These 17 T cell receptor beta chains were sequenced from one sample in a study of identical twins listed by TCRdb under 2016. Libraries were made using 5' RACE. Sequencing instrument: Illumina HiSeq 2000. TCRdb redid the processing of the public reads, applying fastp at Q25 and MiXCR, and retained in-frame beta chains. Identical CDR3 protein sequences are pooled into one entry, listed with their most common genes and DNA. The sample includes fewer than 650,000 distinct CDR3 sequences, with 7% to 7.5% observed a single time. The top ten clones comprise around 1.6% of the sample. Separately, the same data were catalogued under a study of yellow fever vaccine responses in identical twins.

Sequencing used PBMCs. These receptors were collected from a woman in her late teens or twenties in good health.

This rearrangement joins TRBV20-1 to TRBJ2-7; the D is unclear. This CDR3 spans 12 amino acids. The germline V gene has CDR1 DFQATT and CDR2 SNEGSKA (reference sequence). Trimming shortened V by 1 base and J by 9 bases, and 13 bases separated the two germline ends. The CDR3 DNA reads TGCAGTGCTAGAGTCAACACCGGCGGGCAGTACGTC. This translates into CSARVNTGGQYV.

This clonotype was seen a few times. The rearrangement links TRBV28 to TRBJ2-1; weak D call: TRBD2 (5 bases). V was cut by 7 bases and J by 7 bases, with 11 bases left in between. Looked up from germline, CDR1 is MDHEN and CDR2 is SYDVKM. This CDR3 comprises 12 residues. The CDR3 DNA follows: TGTGCCAGCAAGGGAGTGGTGAATGAGCAGTTCTTC. This sequence encodes CASKGVVNEQFF. Using reference TRBV28 and TRBJ2-1 for the parts outside the CDR3, the full variable domain is DVKVTQSSRYLVKRTGEKVFLECVQDMDHENMFWYRQDPGLGLRLIYFSYDVKMKEKGDIPEGYSVSREKKERFSLILESASTNQTSMYLCASKGVVNEQFFGPGTRLTVL.

This clonotype was counted many times. This sequence joins TRBV12-3 or TRBV12-4 and TRBJ2-1; 7 bases match TRBD2. Trimming cost V 0 bases and J 0 bases; bases outside gene matches: 5. The CDR3 sequence is 17 residues long. The CDR3 coding sequence is TGTGCCAGCAGTTTAGCGTGGGGCGGGAGCTCCTACAATGAGCAGTTCTTC. Its protein product is CASSLAWGGSSYNEQFF.

This clonotype came up many times. The chain couples TRBV20-1 to TRBJ2-1, with D possibly being TRBD1 or TRBD2 (5 bases each). V gave up 3 bases and J gave up 14 bases, with 17 bases separating them. Germline assignment: CDR1 DFQATT and CDR2 SNEGSKA (reference sequence). The CDR3 length is 12 residues. CDR3 nucleotides: TGCAGTGCTAGCCGGACTCAGGGTTACGAGTTCTTC. This translates into CSASRTQGYEFF.

The chain has TRBV14 and TRBJ2-1; no firm D call. Germline V gene lookup returns CDR1 SGHDN and CDR2 FVKESK. This CDR3 contains 11 residues. The V end was cut by 2 bases, the J end by 7 bases, with 3 bases between. As DNA, the CDR3 is TGTGCCAGCAGCCAATGGAATGAGCAGTTCTTC. Protein product: CASSQWNEQFF.

This clonotype occurred many times. This chain uses TRBV18 with TRBJ2-7; D is perhaps TRBD2 (5 bases). Germline values: CDR1 KGHSH, CDR2 LQKENI. Trimming removed 4 bases at V and 6 bases at J, with 16 bases between. This CDR3 has 14 amino acids. The CDR3 region is CASSLEAGRTEQYF. The CDR3 nucleotides read TGTGCCAGCTCACTGGAGGCGGGCCGTACCGAGCAGTACTTC.

The sample holds many counts of this clonotype. The J gene is TRBJ2-5, the V gene TRBV5-1; 9 positions match TRBD2. Germline V lookup: CDR1 SGHRS, CDR2 YFSETQ. The CDR3 runs to 18 residues. With 2 bases clipped from V and 2 bases from J, the junction kept 13 bases outside the gene matches. The CDR3, as DNA: TGCGCCAGCAGCTTTGGCGGCCTAGCGGGACCGAATCAAGAGACCCAGTACTTC. Translation: CASSFGGLAGPNQETQYF.

This clonotype was picked up a small number of times. The gene calls are TRBV20-1 and TRBJ1-5, with 7 positions matching TRBD1. The V gene end was trimmed by 3 bases and the J gene end by 6 bases; junction bases not matched to a gene: 8. Germline CDR1 DFQATT, CDR2 SNEGSKA (reference sequence). There are 14 residues in the CDR3. The CDR3 is CSASLGGESQPQHF. The CDR3 DNA is TGCAGTGCTAGTTTAGGGGGCGAGAGTCAGCCCCAGCATTTT.

Ten or more counts support this clonotype. The chain employs TRBV12-3 or TRBV12-4 and TRBJ2-4; D may be TRBD1 (5 bases). Trimming stripped 5 bases from V and 10 bases from J, with 18 bases between. The CDR3 consists of 14 residues. This CDR3 reads CASSPSVGAKIQYF. The CDR3 region has the DNA TGTGCCAGCAGTCCCTCCGTTGGGGCGAAGATTCAGTACTTC.

This sequence joins TRBV28 and TRBJ2-5; 12 nucleotides align to TRBD2. The J segment lost 6 bases and the V segment lost 3 bases, leaving 11 bases of the junction unmatched. This CDR3 spans 17 amino acids. Germline CDR1 and CDR2: MDHEN and SYDVKM. This CDR3 is CASSFGLAGRGGKTQYF. The DNA of the CDR3 is TGTGCCAGCAGTTTCGGACTAGCGGGGAGGGGTGGAAAGACCCAGTACTTC.

V and J are TRBV5-4 and TRBJ1-1, with D possibly TRBD1 on 6 matching bases. Germline V gene data show CDR1 as SGHNT and CDR2 as YYREEE (reference sequence). This CDR3 is built from 12 residues. V was cut by 6 bases and J by 5 bases, with 11 bases left in between. CDR3 bases: TGTGCCAGCAACCATCAGGGGACTGAAGCTTTCTTT. Translated: CASNHQGTEAFF.

This clonotype turned up a few times. The J gene is TRBJ1-2, the V gene TRBV24-1, with D possibly matching TRBD1 (6 bases). Germline V gene sequence: CDR1 KGHDR, CDR2 SFDVKD. With 4 bases removed from V and 1 base from J, the gap between germline ends came to 12 bases. The CDR3 runs to 15 residues. The CDR3 coding sequence is TGTGCCACCAGTGACCCCCGGACAGATAACTATGGCTACACCTTC. Translating gives CATSDPRTDNYGYTF.

CDR3 sequence: CASSPGGVEAFF. DNA for the CDR3: TGTGCCAGCAGTCCCGGGGGGGTGGAAGCTTTCTTT. This chain connects TRBV12-3 or TRBV12-4 to TRBJ1-1; D is perhaps TRBD1 (5 bases). The CDR3 runs 12 residues. V was cut by 5 bases and J by 8 bases, with 12 bases left in between.

In this sample, this clonotype turned up many times. The genes are TRBV12-3 or TRBV12-4 and TRBJ1-1, with TRBD1 as a possible D gene (5 bases). The CDR3 extends over 14 amino acids. V lost 3 bases, J lost 4 bases, and 12 bases lay in between. The DNA for the CDR3 is TGTGCCAGCAGTTTTGTAGACAGCCGCACTGAAGCTTTCTTT. Its translation is CASSFVDSRTEAFF.

V is TRBV28 and J is TRBJ2-3; perhaps TRBD1 as D (6 bases). The CDR3 totals 15 residues. Deletions cut 8 bases from V and 6 bases from J, with 21 bases between. Per the germline V gene, CDR1 is MDHEN and CDR2 is SYDVKM. In nucleotides, the CDR3 is TGTGCCAGCCCGCCCCAGGGGCGCGGACTTGATACGCAGTATTTT. This gives the protein CASPPQGRGLDTQYF.

This clonotype came up a few times. The rearrangement joins TRBV6-1 to TRBJ1-4; TRBD1 aligns across 7 bases. The V and J ends lost 8 bases and 5 bases, in that order; junction bases with no gene match: 11. The germline CDR1 and CDR2 sequences are MNHNS and SASEGT. The CDR3 runs to 15 residues. CDR3 coding DNA: TGTGCCAGCTCTCTCACAGGGGTCCTGAATGAAAAACTGTTTTTT. Translating gives CASSLTGVLNEKLFF.

This clonotype was observed a handful of times. V usage is TRBV2 and J usage is TRBJ2-2, with 7 bases matching TRBD1. The CDR3 extends over 18 amino acids. The V segment lost 8 bases and the J segment 1 base; nucleotides outside the gene matches: 16. The germline gives CDR1 SNHLY, CDR2 FYNNEI. CDR3 region: CASSPPRQGHKNTGELFF. The CDR3, as DNA: TGTGCCAGCTCCCCGCCCCGACAGGGACATAAGAACACCGGGGAGCTGTTTTTT. The full variable domain, with the rest looked up from reference TRBV2 and TRBJ2-2, is EPEVTQTPSHQVTQMGQEVILRCVPISNHLYFYWYRQILGQKVEFLVSFYNNEISEKSEIFDDQFSVERPDGSNFTLKIRSTKLEDSAMYFCASSPPRQGHKNTGELFFGEGSRLTVL.